The rows below give T cell receptor beta chains drawn from one sample of a study of vaccination effects on CD4 cells after COVID-19. Method: immunoSEQ multiplex PCR; TCRdb's copy keeps in-frame clones and lacks some. The repertoire consists of around 25,000 clones, with roughly two thirds occurring once and the leading ten covering 8% to 11%. No cognate antigen is known for these TCRs. This sample comprised CD4+ T cells from PBMCs cultured with SARS-CoV-2 spike peptides, obtained before COVID-19 vaccination. The receptors stem from a human donor who received a COVID-19 vaccine. Both conserved end residues are part of each CDR3. A D gene is named only where the DNA matches it firmly. Clone size is stated in some rows and not others, as once, few, many or a class when expanded.

V	size	J	D	DNA	CDR3
TRBV6-1	.	TRBJ1-2	.	TGTGCCAGCAGTGAAGGTGGTACAGGCGGAAACTATGGCTACACCTTC	CASSEGGTGGNYGYTF
TRBV6-5	.	TRBJ2-7	.	TGTGCCAGCAGTTCCTTAGGGAAGGCCTCCGAGCAGTACTTC	CASSSLGKASEQYF
TRBV10-1	few	TRBJ2-2	.	TGCGCCAGCAGTCAGCAGCTCAACGGGGAGCTGTTTTTT	CASSQQLNGELFF
TRBV6-4	once	TRBJ2-2	.	TGTGCCAGCAGGAGTTTAGGATCCGGGGAGCTGTTTTTT	CASRSLGSGELFF
TRBV10-3	.	TRBJ1-5	.	TGTGCCATCAGTGAGTTCGGGGTCACTACCTCTAGTCCCAATCAGCCCCAGCATTTT	CAISEFGVTTSSPNQPQHF
TRBV5-1	.	TRBJ2-1	TRBD2	TGCGCCAGCAGCTTGGGGTCTAGCGGGAATGAGCAGTTCTTC	CASSLGSSGNEQFF
TRBV7-9	.	TRBJ1-2	.	TGTGCCAGCAGCTTAGCGGGAGAACATGGCTACACCTTC	CASSLAGEHGYTF
TRBV2	.	TRBJ2-5	TRBD2	TGTGCCAGCAGTCCCGGGACTAGCGGCCTAGAGACCCAGTACTTC	CASSPGTSGLETQYF
TRBV7-9	few	TRBJ1-5	TRBD1	TGTGCCAGCAGCCCATCAGGGGGCGGCAATCAGCCCCAGCATTTT	CASSPSGGGNQPQHF
TRBV19	.	TRBJ1-5	TRBD1	TGTGCCAGTAGTCACCCAGGACAGGTTCGAGATCAGCCCCAGCATTTT	CASSHPGQVRDQPQHF
TRBV19	.	TRBJ1-2	TRBD1	TGTGCCAGTAGTTTGGCAGCAGGGGGCGCAAACTATGGCTACACCTTC	CASSLAAGGANYGYTF
TRBV27	.	TRBJ1-2	.	TGTGCCAGCAGTGCTAACTGGGGGGGCGCAGGCTATGGCTACACCTTC	CASSANWGGAGYGYTF
TRBV29-1	once	TRBJ2-7	.	TGCAGCGTTGCCAGGGCTGGAGGTGAGCAGTACTTC	CSVARAGGEQYF
TRBV2	.	TRBJ2-5	TRBD2	TGTGTCATCGAGACTAGCGAAGAGACCCAGTACTTC	CVIETSEETQYF
TRBV5-8	once	TRBJ2-5	TRBD1	TGTGCCAGCAGCCCCGACAGGGCCGTGTACTTC	CASSPDRAVYF
TRBV27	.	TRBJ2-1	TRBD2	TGTGCCAGCAGGACTAGCGGGATTTTTCATGAGCAGTTCTTC	CASRTSGIFHEQFF
TRBV6-1	.	TRBJ1-5	.	TGTGCCAGCAGTGAAACGGGGATATTTAGCAATCAGCCCCAGCATTTT	CASSETGIFSNQPQHF
TRBV6-5	.	TRBJ1-2	TRBD1	TGTGCCAGCAGCCACAGGGACAGGGAGTTCCTAGGCTACACCTTC	CASSHRDREFLGYTF
TRBV3-1/TRBV3-2	.	TRBJ1-2	.	TGTGCCAGCAGCCAAGGAACGGTCGCTAACTATGGCTACACCTTC	CASSQGTVANYGYTF
TRBV11-2	.	TRBJ2-3	TRBD2	TGTGCCAGCAGCACAGGCCAGCGGGGGGTAGATACGCAGTATTTT	CASSTGQRGVDTQYF
TRBV6-6	.	TRBJ2-5	TRBD1	TGTGCCAGCAGAAGACAGGGCGGGGAGACCCAGTACTTC	CASRRQGGETQYF
TRBV18	once	TRBJ2-3	TRBD2	TGTGCCAGCTCACCCTCCGGGACTAGCGGGACGGTGGATACGCAGTATTTT	CASSPSGTSGTVDTQYF
TRBV2	.	TRBJ2-1	TRBD2	TGTGCCAGCAGCGGACTAGCGGGGAATGAGCAGTTCTTC	CASSGLAGNEQFF
TRBV7-9	.	TRBJ2-1	TRBD2	TGTGCCAGCAGCGTGGGCGCGGGGGGTGCCTACAATGAGCAGTTCTTC	CASSVGAGGAYNEQFF
TRBV5-1	.	TRBJ1-2	TRBD1	TGCGCCAGCAGCTTGGGACAGGGGGCCGGCGGCTACACCTTC	CASSLGQGAGGYTF
TRBV7-6	few	TRBJ1-5	.	TGTGCCAGCAGCTCGGGGGAAAATCAGCCCCAGCATTTT	CASSSGENQPQHF
TRBV2	few	TRBJ2-1	.	TGTGCCAGCAGCAATAGCGGTCACAATGAGCAGTTCTTC	CASSNSGHNEQFF
TRBV5-1	.	TRBJ2-5	TRBD2	TGCGCCAGCAGCTTGATGATAGCGGGGGTTCAAGAGACCCAGTACTTC	CASSLMIAGVQETQYF
TRBV11-2	.	TRBJ2-1	TRBD1	TGTGCCAGCAGCCTTGACAGGGGGCGAAGTGAGCAGTTCTTC	CASSLDRGRSEQFF
TRBV7-9	.	TRBJ1-3	.	TGTGCCAGCAGCTTAACCCTTGGAAACACCATATATTTT	CASSLTLGNTIYF
TRBV27	few	TRBJ2-5	TRBD1	TGTGCCAGCAGTCCCGGACAGGGGAATGCAGAGACCCAGTACTTC	CASSPGQGNAETQYF
TRBV21-1	.	TRBJ1-4	.	TGTGCCAGCAGAGAAGGACAGTACTATGAAAAACTGTTTTTT	CASREGQYYEKLFF
TRBV12-5	once	TRBJ2-2	TRBD1	TGTGCTAGTGGTTTGGTACCCGGGGACAGGGGACCGAACACCGGGGAGCTGTTTTTT	CASGLVPGDRGPNTGELFF
TRBV6-5	.	TRBJ1-2	TRBD1	TGTGCCAGCAGCTATGACAGGGCCAGGATTAATGGCTACACCTTC	CASSYDRARINGYTF
TRBV30	.	TRBJ1-1	.	TGTGCCTGGAGTGTGGGGGGGGACACTGAAGCTTTCTTT	CAWSVGGDTEAFF
TRBV5-1	once	TRBJ2-2	.	TGCGCCAGCAGCACATCCGGGACCTTCGGGGCCGGGGAGCTGTTTTTT	CASSTSGTFGAGELFF
TRBV5-1	.	TRBJ1-1	.	TGCGCCAGCAGTGATCAGGGTGGGAACACTGAAGCTTTCTTT	CASSDQGGNTEAFF
TRBV9	.	TRBJ2-2	.	TGTGCCAGCAGCGTAGGCGGCGGGGACACCGGGGAGCTGTTTTTT	CASSVGGGDTGELFF
TRBV10-1	few	TRBJ2-3	.	TGCGCCAGCAGTCGGGGCCTGACAGATACGCAGTATTTT	CASSRGLTDTQYF
TRBV7-2	.	TRBJ2-1	.	TGTGCCAGCAGCTTAGCAGTTAACAATGAGCAGTTCTTC	CASSLAVNNEQFF
TRBV19	.	TRBJ2-3	.	TGTGCCAGTAGTATACTGGACAGTGCGGATACGCAGTATTTT	CASSILDSADTQYF
TRBV7-2	.	TRBJ1-3	.	TGTGCCAGCAGCTTAGGCGCACAGGGACTGGGGGGGGCTGGAAACACCATATATTTT	CASSLGAQGLGGAGNTIYF
TRBV7-8	once	TRBJ1-4	TRBD1	TGTGCCAGCAGCACCCGGACAGGGCTGGCTGAAAAACTGTTTTTT	CASSTRTGLAEKLFF
TRBV7-2	once	TRBJ2-2	.	TGTGCCAGCAGGGGGGCGGGAAACACCGGGGAGCTGTTTTTT	CASRGAGNTGELFF
TRBV6-6	.	TRBJ2-3	TRBD1	TGTGCCAGCAGTTACGGACAGGGGAGTACGCAGTATTTT	CASSYGQGSTQYF
TRBV5-1	.	TRBJ2-1	TRBD1	TGCGCCAGCAGCTCTACGACAGGGGGCTCTCGTGAGCAGTTCTTC	CASSSTTGGSREQFF
TRBV11-2	.	TRBJ2-2	TRBD2	TGTGCCAGCAGCCGAGAACTTAGCGGGAGGCGCACCGGGGAGCTGTTTTTT	CASSRELSGRRTGELFF
TRBV5-1	.	TRBJ2-5	.	TGCGCCAGCAGCACTGGTGAAGGGAGAGAGACCCAGTACTTC	CASSTGEGRETQYF
TRBV29-1	.	TRBJ1-2	.	TGCAGCGACACCCGAGGCGCAGGCAGACCCTATGGCTACACCTTC	CSDTRGAGRPYGYTF
TRBV2	.	TRBJ2-5	.	TGTGCCAGCAGTGTCAGGGTAAAAGAGACCCAGTACTTC	CASSVRVKETQYF
TRBV3-1/TRBV3-2	.	TRBJ2-4	.	TGTGCCAGCAGCCAATCCGTTCCATCGACACAGTACTTC	CASSQSVPSTQYF
TRBV20-1	few	TRBJ1-2	.	TGCAGTGTGAGCCAGTTCTATGGCTACACCTTC	CSVSQFYGYTF
TRBV11-2	.	TRBJ2-7	.	TGTGCCAGCAGCTTTTTATTCGAGCAGTACTTC	CASSFLFEQYF
TRBV2	.	TRBJ2-3	.	TGTGCCAGCAGTGCCAGGGTATCAGGAGATACGCAGTATTTT	CASSARVSGDTQYF